This TCR beta chain originates from a study of OX40 agonist ivuxolimab in advanced cancers. Study summary: Three patients responded partially, comprising one with hepatocellular carcinoma and two with cutaneous melanoma.

Here immunoSEQ multiplex PCR was the method, and the copy in TCRdb shows in-frame clones only, minus some. This table holds tens of thousands of clones, 75% to 85% found once. This CDR3 spans 17 amino acids. V was clipped by 3 bases and J by 3 bases, with 21 bases between them. CDR1 is SGHRS, CDR2 YFSETQ, per germline. The origin of this receptor is an adult with an advanced solid tumor such as melanoma, head and neck, liver or kidney cancer. Sequenced here: CD4+ or CD8+ T cells sorted from blood, sampled in a trial of the OX40 agonist ivuxolimab. The V and J genes are TRBV5-1 and TRBJ1-1; a possible D gene is TRBD1 (6 bases). CDR3 in amino acids: CASSSKQGTGSYTEAFF. The CDR3 region has the DNA TGCGCCAGCAGCTCAAAACAAGGAACAGGGTCCTACACTGAAGCTTTCTTT.